The TCR beta chain under discussion was sequenced for a study of cytomegalovirus exposure and HLA in healthy donors. The PCR had 60 Vbeta and 13 Jbeta primers. TCRdb's table, derived via immunoSEQ multiplex PCR, lists solely in-frame clones and lacks some. This table has under 150,000 clones, approximately 80% appearing once. With respect to this clone: Its specificity is not known.

The V end lost 3 bases, the J end lost 3 bases, and 10 bases lay between the germline ends. The CDR3 is made up of 13 amino acids. Germline V lookup: CDR1 SGHRS, CDR2 YFSETQ. Study results and caveats: It was confirmed in vitro that a few of the CMV-associated chains were specific for CMV antigens.

The sequencing sample was made of PBMCs. The TCR comes from a woman in her thirties or forties in good health and CMV-seropositive. The chain joins TRBV5-1 to TRBJ2-7; D may be TRBD1 (6 bases). CDR3: CASSSGQLYEQYF. Here the CDR3 DNA reads TGCGCCAGCAGCTCCGGACAGCTCTACGAGCAGTACTTC.